This passage covers 30 T cell receptor beta chains from one sample sequenced in a study of Graves' ophthalmopathy and Graves' hyperthyroidism. Amplified TCR beta CDR3 regions were obtained using RNA transcripts as template. An initial RT-PCR round employing HTBI primers preceded a second-round multiplex PCR. TCRdb independently ran MiXCR on the multiplex PCR reads; one entry per CDR3 protein. Seen here are approximately 460,000 distinct CDR3 sequences, under 15% observed once, and the top ten hold around 9.8%. The sequencing input was blood. All receptors come from a woman aged 30 to 39 with Graves' ophthalmopathy.

This clonotype was seen a handful of times. A much bigger clone sits one base away, suggesting this may be a read error. This rearrangement joins TRBV6-1 to TRBJ2-4; D possibly corresponds to TRBD1 (6 bases). This CDR3 has 15 amino acids. From germline, CDR1 is MNHNS and CDR2 SASEGT. CDR3 sequence reads: CASSPTGLAKNIKYF. The CDR3 DNA reads TGTGCCAGCAGCCCAACAGGGCTAGCCAAAAACATTAAGTACTTC.

This clonotype was observed at least ten times. The chain links TRBV27 to TRBJ2-4; D ambiguous. The ends were cut back, 6 bases at V and 1 base at J, with 19 bases in the middle. The CDR3 is 17 residues long. The germline CDR1 and CDR2 sequences are MNHEY and SMNVEV (reference sequence). The DNA for the CDR3 is TGTGCCAGCAGCCCCACCTTTTGGAGTATGGCCAAAAACATTCAGTACTTC. Translated, it gives CASSPTFWSMAKNIQYF.

In regard to this clonotype: A read error may produce the germline difference seen at one junction end. V and J are TRBV28 and TRBJ1-2, with a possible D match to TRBD1 (5 bases). The CDR3 runs to 15 residues. Per the germline V gene, CDR1 is MDHEN and CDR2 is SYDVKM. The CDR3 region is CASSLGTIPHYGYTF. CDR3 DNA sequence: TGTGCCAGCAGTTTAGGGACTATTCCCCACTATGGTTACACCTTC.

This clonotype was found many times. The J gene is TRBJ1-1, the V gene TRBV6-1, with TRBD1 identical over 9 bases. With V trimmed by 3 bases and J by 5 bases, 7 bases remained unmatched. The germline V gene has CDR1 MNHNS and CDR2 SASEGT. The CDR3 length is 15 residues. CDR3 DNA sequence: TGTGCCAGCAGTGATTCCGGGACAGGGTTTACTGAAGCTTTCTTT. Translation gives CASSDSGTGFTEAFF.

This clonotype showed up many times. The chain recombines TRBV3-1 with TRBJ2-7, with TRBD2 identical over 11 bases. The CDR3 is 15 amino acids. The V gene end was trimmed by 4 bases and the J gene end by 4 bases; junction bases not matched to a gene: 6. Germline-derived CDR1 and CDR2 are LGHDT and YNNKEL (reference sequence). In DNA form, the CDR3 reads TGTGCCAGCAGCCCCCTAGCGGGAGGACGGTACGAGCAGTACTTC. As protein: CASSPLAGGRYEQYF.

This clonotype was observed many times. This chain links TRBV6-2 or TRBV6-3 with TRBJ2-7, with 7 nucleotides matching TRBD1. CDR1 and CDR2 (germline): MNHEY, SVGEGT. Unmatched junction bases numbered 5, after V lost 6 bases and J lost 0 bases. The CDR3 length is 14 residues. The DNA of the CDR3 is TGTGCCAGCAGGAGACAGGGTGGCTCCTACGAGCAGTACTTC. It codes for CASRRQGGSYEQYF.

This clonotype has ten or more counts. This sequence joins TRBV4-1 and TRBJ1-6; 8 bases map to TRBD1. This CDR3 is built from 17 residues. V gave up 4 bases and J gave up 6 bases; unmatched junction bases: 11. Germline-derived CDR1 and CDR2 are MGHRA and YSYEKL. CDR3 sequence reads: CASSPTVAGQVNSPLHF. CDR3 in DNA: TGCGCCAGCAGCCCTACTGTGGCGGGACAGGTTAATTCACCCCTCCACTTT.

The CDR3 DNA sequence: TGTGCCTGGAGTTTGTCAGGCGGGCGGGGGCCGCGTCAGCCCCAGCATTTT. Protein sequence: CAWSLSGGRGPRQPQHF. The chain joins TRBV30 to TRBJ1-5; D is perhaps TRBD1 (6 bases). V lost 2 bases, J lost 6 bases, and 23 bases lay in between. Per germline, CDR1 GTSNPN and CDR2 SVGIG (reference sequence). This CDR3 is built from 17 residues.

Remarks on this clonotype: Just one base apart from a much larger clone, this may be a read error. J is TRBJ1-5 and V is TRBV20-1; no clear D gene. CDR3 size: 14 residues. V was trimmed by 5 bases and J by 9 bases, leaving 20 bases between them. Germline loops: CDR1 DFQATT, CDR2 SNEGSKA (reference sequence). CDR3: CSAYFGLSVPPQHF. The DNA for the CDR3 is TGCAGTGCTTATTTCGGCTTATCAGTCCCGCCCCAGCATTTT.

This clonotype turned up a few times. The chain links TRBV6-5 to TRBJ2-2; possible D gene TRBD2, 5 bases. From germline, CDR1 is MNHEY and CDR2 SVGAGI. Between the trimmed V and J ends, which lost 3 bases and 5 bases, there was a span of 19 bases. CDR3 length: 17 amino acids. CDR3 amino acids: CASSYGPGFTGTGELFF. CDR3 sequence (DNA): TGTGCCAGCAGTTATGGCCCGGGATTTACTGGGACCGGGGAGCTGTTTTTT.

This clonotype was observed at least ten times. The chain couples TRBV24-1 to TRBJ1-4, with 9 bases fitting TRBD1. Germline assignment: CDR1 KGHDR and CDR2 SFDVKD. This CDR3 spans 15 amino acids. The ends lost 1 base at V and 7 bases at J; junction bases unmatched: 3. CDR3 DNA: TGTGCCACCAGTGATTTTACAGGGGGCAGTGAAAAACTGTTTTTT. Its protein product is CATSDFTGGSEKLFF.

This clonotype has a count of ten or more. The gene calls are TRBV28 and TRBJ2-4; D unresolved. From germline, CDR1 is MDHEN and CDR2 SYDVKM. V was shortened by 5 bases and J by 1 base, with 15 bases between the two germline ends. The CDR3 sequence is 16 residues long. The CDR3 loop reads CASSPLVAQAKNIQYF. The CDR3, as DNA: TGTGCCAGCAGTCCCCTTGTGGCCCAGGCCAAAAACATTCAGTACTTC. Drawing the rest from reference TRBV28 and TRBJ2-4, the complete variable domain is DVKVTQSSRYLVKRTGEKVFLECVQDMDHENMFWYRQDPGLGLRLIYFSYDVKMKEKGDIPEGYSVSREKKERFSLILESASTNQTSMYLCASSPLVAQAKNIQYFGAGTRLSVL.

This clonotype was seen ten or more times. The rearrangement links TRBV6-5 to TRBJ2-4, with D unresolved. CDR3 length equals 17 residues. V gave up 0 bases and J gave up 2 bases, with 14 bases separating them. Germline CDR1 MNHEY, CDR2 SVGAGI. CDR3 in DNA: TGTGCCAGCAGTTACTCGCTCCCAGCCGGATCCAAAAACATTCAGTACTTC. This gives the protein CASSYSLPAGSKNIQYF.

This clonotype was seen at least ten times. This chain uses TRBV28 with TRBJ2-2; possibly TRBD1 for D (6 bases). V was cut by 1 base and J by 5 bases, with 14 bases left in between. This CDR3 is built from 16 residues. CDR1 MDHEN and CDR2 SYDVKM come from the germline V gene. CDR3 sequence (DNA): TGTGCCAGCAGTTTATTAGCCAGGGGTTCTACCGGGGAGCTGTTTTTT. Translated, it gives CASSLLARGSTGELFF. Full variable domain (missing parts from reference TRBV28 and TRBJ2-2): DVKVTQSSRYLVKRTGEKVFLECVQDMDHENMFWYRQDPGLGLRLIYFSYDVKMKEKGDIPEGYSVSREKKERFSLILESASTNQTSMYLCASSLLARGSTGELFFGEGSRLTVL.

This clonotype was seen ten or more times. The chain uses TRBV6-1 and TRBJ2-5, with D perhaps matching TRBD1 (5 bases). Germline assignment: CDR1 MNHNS and CDR2 SASEGT. The CDR3 totals 15 residues. V was cut by 4 bases and J by 2 bases, with 14 bases left in between. CDR3 sequence: CASSAQRTSQETQYF. CDR3 bases: TGTGCCAGCAGTGCCCAACGGACATCTCAAGAGACCCAGTACTTC.

The chain couples TRBV5-1 to TRBJ2-7; tentative D call: TRBD1 (6 bases). V lost 0 bases to trimming and J lost 6 bases, with 13 bases between them. The CDR3 length is 14 residues. From germline, CDR1 is SGHRS and CDR2 YFSETQ. The CDR3 nucleotides read TGCGCCAGCAGCTTGGGATTGGAAGGGGGCGAGCAGTACTTC. This encodes CASSLGLEGGEQYF.

The rearrangement links TRBV5-1 to TRBJ2-7; 7 bases are shared with TRBD1. The germline V gene encodes CDR1 SGHRS and CDR2 YFSETQ. This CDR3 region has 15 residues. J lost 2 bases, V lost 2 bases, and 7 bases had no gene match. This chain's CDR3 is CASSLGGQDTYEQYF. CDR3 nucleotides: TGCGCCAGCAGCTTAGGAGGACAGGACACCTACGAGCAGTACTTC.

Ten or more counts support this clonotype. The chain is built from TRBV6-5 and TRBJ1-2; D might be TRBD1 (5 bases). The CDR3 sequence is 13 residues long. Trimming pared 4 bases from V and 4 bases from J, leaving 10 bases between. Germline V CDR1 and CDR2: MNHEY, SVGAGI. Here the CDR3 reads CASSSQGGYGYTF. CDR3 sequence (DNA): TGTGCCAGCAGTTCCCAGGGAGGCTATGGCTACACCTTC.

The J gene is TRBJ2-7, the V gene TRBV28; 9 positions match TRBD1. Germline trimming cut 5 bases from V and 2 bases from J; bases unmatched to any gene: 7. CDR1 is MDHEN, CDR2 SYDVKM, per germline. The CDR3 covers 15 residues. CDR3 protein: CASSLPGQGAYEQYF. CDR3 in DNA: TGTGCCAGCAGTCTCCCGGGACAGGGAGCCTACGAGCAGTACTTC.

V and J are TRBV19 and TRBJ1-5; D perhaps matches TRBD1 (6 bases). CDR1 LNHDA and CDR2 SQIVND come from the germline V gene (reference sequence). This CDR3 region has 15 residues. V lost 4 bases to trimming and J lost 2 bases, with 12 bases between them. CDR3 protein: CASSNQGHGNQPQHF. CDR3 nucleotides: TGTGCCAGTAGTAACCAGGGGCATGGCAATCAGCCCCAGCATTTT.

There are many counts of this clonotype. This chain links TRBV20-1 with TRBJ2-5; 8 bases are a match to TRBD2. V lost 0 bases, J lost 5 bases, and 5 bases stayed unmatched. CDR3 length equals 14 residues. CDR1 and CDR2 (germline): DFQATT, SNEGSKA (reference sequence). The CDR3 loop reads CSARDRSGGETQYF. The DNA for the CDR3 is TGCAGTGCTAGAGATCGGTCGGGGGGGGAGACCCAGTACTTC.

The V call is TRBV12-3 or TRBV12-4, the J call TRBJ1-2, with D possibly matching TRBD1 (5 bases). This CDR3 is 11 amino acids long. V gave up 11 bases and J gave up 6 bases, with 13 bases separating them. DNA of the CDR3: TGTGCCCTCTTAGGGGCGGATGGCTACACCTTC. This codes for CALLGADGYTF.

This clonotype was counted at least ten times. The rearrangement joins TRBV20-1 to TRBJ2-7; 10 positions match TRBD1. Germline V gives CDR1 DFQATT, CDR2 SNEGSKA (reference sequence). The junction had 4 bases not matched to a gene; V was cut back by 3 bases and J by 2 bases. This CDR3 is built from 14 residues. The CDR3 loop is CSARGQGRTYEQYF. The CDR3 DNA is TGCAGTGCTAGGGGACAGGGGCGTACCTACGAGCAGTACTTC.

The V and J genes are TRBV7-8 and TRBJ2-7; the D gene could be TRBD1 or TRBD2 (6 bases each). The CDR3 totals 16 residues. V lost 5 bases to trimming and J lost 4 bases, with 21 bases between them. Germline-derived CDR1 and CDR2 are SGHVS and FQNEAQ. CDR3: CASSPMWAGDSYEQYF. The CDR3 DNA is TGTGCCAGCAGCCCGATGTGGGCAGGGGACTCTTACGAGCAGTACTTC.

The table lists this clonotype with many counts. The V call is TRBV20-1, the J call TRBJ1-1; D not resolved. Germline values: CDR1 DFQATT, CDR2 SNEGSKA (reference sequence). This CDR3 is 13 amino acids long. Deletions cut 7 bases from V and 0 bases from J, with 12 bases between. This CDR3 reads CSGAETMNTEAFF. Written as DNA, the CDR3 is TGCAGTGGGGCAGAGACCATGAACACTGAAGCTTTCTTT.

In its sample, this clonotype was seen many times. J is TRBJ1-2 and V is TRBV30; possibly TRBD1 for D (5 bases). The CDR3 has 13 amino acids. Germline CDR1 GTSNPN, CDR2 SVGIG (reference sequence). V was pared by 2 bases and J by 6 bases, with 13 bases between. The DNA for the CDR3 is TGTGCCTGGAGTCCAAGCAGGGACGATGGCTACACCTTC. Encoded protein: CAWSPSRDDGYTF.

This clonotype was counted ten times or more. V is TRBV4-1 and J is TRBJ1-2; D is undetermined. The CDR3 runs to 14 residues. In germline, CDR1 is MGHRA, CDR2 YSYEKL. V shed 3 bases and J shed 3 bases, with 11 bases lying between them. CDR3 nucleotides: TGCGCCAGCAGCCATGACGGCCGGGACTATGGCTACACCTTC. Translating gives CASSHDGRDYGYTF.

Concerning this clonotype: A read error may explain this, as a much larger clone is one base away. V is TRBV6-1 and J is TRBJ2-7, with D maybe TRBD1 (5 bases). Germline CDR1 and CDR2: MNHNS and SASEGT. The CDR3 is made up of 14 amino acids. The chain's CDR3 is CASSERQYSYEQDF. The CDR3 bases are TGTGCCAGCAGTGAACGACAGTATTCCTACGAGCAGGACTTC.

This clonotype was recorded many times. The V and J genes are TRBV6-1 and TRBJ2-5; a possible D gene is TRBD1 (6 bases). This CDR3 has 13 residues. The germline V gene has CDR1 MNHNS and CDR2 SASEGT. V gave up 10 bases and J gave up 7 bases, with 19 bases separating them. This CDR3 is CATRTAPSRTQYF. The CDR3 coding sequence is TGTGCCACCCGGACAGCCCCCTCTAGGACCCAGTACTTC.

This clonotype was counted a single time. The chain couples TRBV20-1 to TRBJ2-2; weak D call: TRBD1 (6 bases). Trimming removed 0 bases at V and 4 bases at J, with 15 bases between. CDR1 and CDR2 (germline): DFQATT, SNEGSKA (reference sequence). CDR3 length equals 16 residues. The CDR3 protein is CSARDARGLTTGELFF. The CDR3 DNA follows: TGCAGTGCTAGAGATGCCAGGGGATTGACCACCGGGGAGCTGTTTTTT.